Listed below are T cell receptor beta chains from one sample, sequenced in a study of T-cell reconstitution after alpha-beta-depleted transplantation in children. TCRdb recomputed calls from the PCR reads with MiXCR, one row per CDR3 protein. The sample includes some 200,000 distinct CDR3 sequences, approximately 6.3% of them seen just once. The specimen was PBMCs, collected before TCRalphabeta/CD19-depleted stem cell transplant. These receptors were collected from a boy aged 2 to 10 with acute lymphoblastic leukemia, due to receive a stem cell transplant. Both conserved end residues are part of each CDR3. D genes are given only for firm matches. Clone size is given for some rows only: seen once, a few or many times, or a class if the clone is expanded.

d_call	v_call	clone_size	j_call	cdr3_nt	cdr3_aa
TRBD1	TRBV11-2	many	TRBJ2-3	TGTGCCAGCAGTATCGACAGGGGGCGGAGGTATTTT	CASSIDRGRRYF
TRBD2	TRBV3-1	many	TRBJ2-5	TGTGCCAGCAGCGTAGGAGCGGGGGGGGCAGAGACCCAGTACTTC	CASSVGAGGAETQYF
-	TRBV5-6	many	TRBJ2-6	TGTGCCAGCAGGTTGAGTGGTGGGGCCAACGTCCTGACTTTC	CASRLSGGANVLTF
-	TRBV7-8	-	TRBJ2-5	TGTGCCAGCAGCCGACTGGGGCCCCCTCGAGGAGGGACCCAGTACTTC	CASSRLGPPRGGTQYF
-	TRBV7-8	-	TRBJ2-7	TGTGCCAGCAGGCTAGGGGAACTCTACGAGCAGTACTTC	CASRLGELYEQYF
-	TRBV5-6	many	TRBJ2-1	TGTGCCAGCAGCTTAGTAATCCGGACAGAAGACAATGAGCAGTTCTTC	CASSLVIRTEDNEQFF
-	TRBV4-2	many	TRBJ2-7	TGTGCCAGCAGCCAAGAGGGTCCTCGCGAGCAGTACTTC	CASSQEGPREQYF
TRBD2	TRBV23-1	many	TRBJ2-1	TGCGCCAGCAGTCCCATCACTCCGGGACTACCTCACAATGAGCAGTTCTTC	CASSPITPGLPHNEQFF
-	TRBV29-1	many	TRBJ2-7	TGCAGCGTTGAAGGGCAGGCCTACGAGCAGTACTTC	CSVEGQAYEQYF
TRBD2	TRBV5-5	-	TRBJ2-4	TGTGCCAGCAGCCGGGGGACTAGCGGGGCCAAAAACATTCAGTACTTC	CASSRGTSGAKNIQYF
-	TRBV27	many	TRBJ2-3	TGTGCCAGCAGACACCTGAGCACAGATACGCAGTATTTT	CASRHLSTDTQYF
-	TRBV7-9	-	TRBJ2-7	TGTGCCAGCAGCTCCGACAGGCCGTGGTACGAGCAGTACTTC	CASSSDRPWYEQYF
-	TRBV20-1	many	TRBJ2-2	TGCAGTACGCAGCAACGGGTTCAGAACACCGGGGAGCTGTTTTTT	CSTQQRVQNTGELFF
-	TRBV30	-	TRBJ1-2	TGTGCCTGGATCCGACTAGAAGACGCGGGGGGCTACACCTTC	CAWIRLEDAGGYTF
-	TRBV9	few	TRBJ2-3	TGTGCCAGCAGCGCTCAAGGGCGGGGTGGAGATACGCAGTATTTT	CASSAQGRGGDTQYF
TRBD2	TRBV28	many	TRBJ2-7	TGTGCCAGCAGATTCACTAGCGGCAACTACGAGCAGTACTTC	CASRFTSGNYEQYF
-	TRBV5-1	many	TRBJ2-3	TGCGCCAGCGGCCGGGACGACACAGATACGCAGTATTTT	CASGRDDTDTQYF
-	TRBV7-6	many	TRBJ2-7	TGTGCCTCAATCGGACAGTTTGGCTCCTACGAGCAGTACTTC	CASIGQFGSYEQYF
TRBD1	TRBV14	many	TRBJ2-1	TGTGCCAGCAGCCCGCTGGGACAGTTGTACAATGAGCAGTTCTTC	CASSPLGQLYNEQFF
TRBD1	TRBV5-1	few	TRBJ2-1	TGCGCCAGCAGCTTGGCGGACAGGGTCCCGAATGAGCAGTTCTTC	CASSLADRVPNEQFF
TRBD2	TRBV11-2	-	TRBJ2-3	TGTGCCAGCAGCTCCCGGACTAGCGGGGGGGCAGATACGCAGTATTTT	CASSSRTSGGADTQYF
-	TRBV5-1	-	TRBJ2-7	TGCGCCAGCAGCGGGATGGGATCCCACGAGCAGTACTTC	CASSGMGSHEQYF
TRBD2	TRBV20-1	-	TRBJ2-3	TGCAGTGCTAGGATAATAGCGGGAGCCCCTAGCACAGATACGCAGTATTTT	CSARIIAGAPSTDTQYF
TRBD1	TRBV28	many	TRBJ2-7	TGTGCCAGCAGTTTCCGGGACAGACGATCCTACGAGCAGTACTTC	CASSFRDRRSYEQYF
TRBD1	TRBV28	-	TRBJ1-6	TGTGCCAGCAGTCCGAAGACAGGGAGGCATTCACCCCTCCACTTT	CASSPKTGRHSPLHF
TRBD1	TRBV3-1	few	TRBJ2-1	TGTGCCAGCAGCCGCCCGTCAGGGGGCCCCTCCAATGAGCAGTTCTTC	CASSRPSGGPSNEQFF
-	TRBV19	few	TRBJ1-1	TGTGCCAGTACCACACGCAGCGGGAACACTGAAGCTTTCTTT	CASTTRSGNTEAFF
-	TRBV27	many	TRBJ1-1	TGTGCCAGCAGTCCATTAATCGGTGATTATATGAACACTGAAGCTTTCTTT	CASSPLIGDYMNTEAFF
-	TRBV12-3/TRBV12-4	many	TRBJ2-1	TGTGCCAGCAGGGGGACTCAGGGGGGAGACAATGAGCAGTTCTTC	CASRGTQGGDNEQFF
-	TRBV6-1	many	TRBJ2-2	TGTGCCAGCAGTCCACTGGGCCCTACCGGGGAGCTGTTTTTT	CASSPLGPTGELFF
-	TRBV30	few	TRBJ2-7	TGTGCCTGGAGTGGGGAGGGGGCGGTCGAGCAGTACTTC	CAWSGEGAVEQYF
TRBD1	TRBV7-2	-	TRBJ2-2	TGTGCCACCCGACCCCCCGGGACAGGGAACACCGGGGAGCTGTTTTTT	CATRPPGTGNTGELFF
-	TRBV5-5	many	TRBJ2-6	TGTGCCAGCACTTGGGGCGGTGGGGCCAACGTCCTGACTTTC	CASTWGGGANVLTF
TRBD1	TRBV15	medium-sized	TRBJ2-2	TGTGCCACCAGCAGGGACAGGGGGAACACCGGGGAGCTGTTTTTT	CATSRDRGNTGELFF
-	TRBV5-5	few	TRBJ2-3	TGTGCCAGCAGCGGGGGCCCGGCGGGGTCAGATACGCAGTATTTT	CASSGGPAGSDTQYF
-	TRBV19	many	TRBJ2-3	TGTGCCAGTAGTATAGGGTTCTACACAGATACGCAGTATTTT	CASSIGFYTDTQYF
-	TRBV4-3	many	TRBJ2-1	TGCGCCAGCAGCCAAGATAGAGCCCGGGGCGAGCAGTTCTTC	CASSQDRARGEQFF
-	TRBV7-2	many	TRBJ1-3	TGTGCCAGCAGCCTGACGGGGGTAAACTCTGGAAACACCATATATTTT	CASSLTGVNSGNTIYF
-	TRBV5-3	-	TRBJ1-1	TGTGCCAGGGGCCCGGAGGGGGGTTTAATGAACACTGAAGCTTTCTTT	CARGPEGGLMNTEAFF
-	TRBV27	-	TRBJ2-1	TGTGCCAGCAGTCCACGGGACGGACACAATGAGCAGTTCTTC	CASSPRDGHNEQFF
-	TRBV7-2	few	TRBJ1-2	TGTGCCAGCAGCGGGGGAGGGGGAAGCTACACCTTC	CASSGGGGSYTF
TRBD2	TRBV12-3/TRBV12-4	many	TRBJ2-3	TGTGCCAGCAGTCCAGGACTAGCGGGAGGGGGAGATACGCAGTATTTT	CASSPGLAGGGDTQYF
-	TRBV6-5	many	TRBJ2-7	TGTGCCAGCAGGACGGACAGATCAAGACTGTACGAGCAGTACTTC	CASRTDRSRLYEQYF
-	TRBV29-1	-	TRBJ1-2	TGCAGCGTTGGAGAGGGTGGCTACACCTTC	CSVGEGGYTF
TRBD1	TRBV12-3/TRBV12-4	many	TRBJ2-1	TGTGCCAGCAGTCGGACAGGGACTCACAATGAGCAGTTCTTC	CASSRTGTHNEQFF
-	TRBV9	many	TRBJ1-5	TGTGCCAGCAGCGGGGCAGGGAATCAGCCCCAGCATTTT	CASSGAGNQPQHF
-	TRBV28	few	TRBJ1-3	TGTGCCAGTCGGCGTTCGGCTGGAAACACCATATATTTT	CASRRSAGNTIYF
TRBD1	TRBV11-2	few	TRBJ2-3	TGTGCCAGCAGCTTAAAGGGGACAGGGTCCCACTACACAGATACGCAGTATTTT	CASSLKGTGSHYTDTQYF
TRBD2	TRBV7-8	few	TRBJ2-1	TGTGCCAGCAGCTTTGGGACTAGCGGGAGTGGGTCCTACAATGAGCAGTTCTTC	CASSFGTSGSGSYNEQFF
-	TRBV11-2	many	TRBJ2-1	TGTGCCAGCAGCATAGGATTCGGTGAGCAGTTCTTC	CASSIGFGEQFF
TRBD2	TRBV5-5	many	TRBJ2-1	TGTGCCAGCAGCTTGATGGGGACTATTGGCAATGAGCAGTTCTTC	CASSLMGTIGNEQFF
TRBD1	TRBV5-5	-	TRBJ1-2	TGTGCCAGCAGCCGCAGGGGGGGCGAGGACTATGGCTACACCTTC	CASSRRGGEDYGYTF
TRBD1	TRBV6-2/TRBV6-3	-	TRBJ2-7	TGTGCCAGCAGTTACGGACAGGTTCTCACCTACGAGCAGTACTTC	CASSYGQVLTYEQYF
-	TRBV28	many	TRBJ2-5	TGTGCCAGCAGTTTAGGGACTCCAGAGACCCAGTACTTC	CASSLGTPETQYF
TRBD2	TRBV3-1	-	TRBJ2-5	TGTGCCAGCAGCCTGGGTAGGGCTAGCGGGAGATTTGTAGAGACCCAGTACTTC	CASSLGRASGRFVETQYF
-	TRBV21-1	many	TRBJ2-7	TGTGCCAGCAGCAAATTTTGTGACAGGGGGCCCTCGCGCCCCTACGAGCAGTACTTC	CASSKFCDRGPSRPYEQYF
-	TRBV6-2/TRBV6-3	many	TRBJ1-1	TGTGCCAGCGAAGACAGGAACACTGAAGCTTTCTTT	CASEDRNTEAFF